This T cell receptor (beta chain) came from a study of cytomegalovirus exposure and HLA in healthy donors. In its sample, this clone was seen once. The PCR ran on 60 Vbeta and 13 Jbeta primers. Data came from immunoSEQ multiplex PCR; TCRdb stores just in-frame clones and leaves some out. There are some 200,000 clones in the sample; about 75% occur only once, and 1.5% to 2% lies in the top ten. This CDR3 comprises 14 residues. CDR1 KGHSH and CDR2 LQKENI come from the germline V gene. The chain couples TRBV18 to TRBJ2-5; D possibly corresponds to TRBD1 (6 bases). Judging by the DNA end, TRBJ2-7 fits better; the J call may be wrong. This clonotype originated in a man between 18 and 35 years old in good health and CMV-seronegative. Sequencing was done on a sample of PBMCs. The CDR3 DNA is TGTGCCAGCTCACCATCCAGGACAGTCTACGAGCAGTACTTC. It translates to CASSPSRTVYEQYF.